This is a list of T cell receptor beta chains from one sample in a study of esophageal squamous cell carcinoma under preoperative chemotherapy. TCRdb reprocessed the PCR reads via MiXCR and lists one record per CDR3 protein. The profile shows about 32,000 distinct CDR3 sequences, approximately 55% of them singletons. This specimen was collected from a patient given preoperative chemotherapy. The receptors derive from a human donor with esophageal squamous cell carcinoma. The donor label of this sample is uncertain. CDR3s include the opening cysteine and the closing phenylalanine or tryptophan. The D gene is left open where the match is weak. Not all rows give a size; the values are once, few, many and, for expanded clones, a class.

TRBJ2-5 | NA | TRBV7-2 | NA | TGTGCCAGCAGCTTGGGCCCGGGGGGCCGAGGCCAAGAGACCCAGTACTTC | CASSLGPGGRGQETQYF
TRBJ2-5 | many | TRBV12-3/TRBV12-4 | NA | TGTGCCACCAGTCCGCCGGGCCAGGGTTACAATGAGCAGTACTTC | CATSPPGQGYNEQYF
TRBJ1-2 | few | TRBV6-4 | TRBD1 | TGTGCCAGCAGTGACTCCGGACAGGGAATAGGTGGCTACACCTTC | CASSDSGQGIGGYTF
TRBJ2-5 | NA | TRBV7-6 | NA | TGTGCCAGCAGCCCGGGGGTAGGGGGGCGTGACCAAGAGACGCAGTACTTC | CASSPGVGGRDQETQYF
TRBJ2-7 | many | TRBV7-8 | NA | TGTGCCAGCAGCTCCAGGGACTACGAGCAGTACTTC | CASSSRDYEQYF
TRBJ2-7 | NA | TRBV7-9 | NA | TGTGCCAGCAGCTTGGGGAGCGGCCCCTACGAGCAGTACTTC | CASSLGSGPYEQYF
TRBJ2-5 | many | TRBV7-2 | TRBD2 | TGTGCCAGCAGCCAAGGACTAGCGGGGGGAGTTCCGTACCAAGAGACCCAGTACTTC | CASSQGLAGGVPYQETQYF
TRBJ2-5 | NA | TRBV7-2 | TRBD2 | TGTGCCAGCGGGGGACTAGGGGGGGGTGTCACAGATACGCAGTACTTC | CASGGLGGGVTDTQYF
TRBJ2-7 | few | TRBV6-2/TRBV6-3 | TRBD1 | TGTGCCAGCAGTAGGACAGGGGGCCTCGGGGAGCAGTACTTC | CASSRTGGLGEQYF
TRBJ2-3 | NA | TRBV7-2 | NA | TGTGCGAGCAGGCAGGCCACAGATACGCAGTATTTT | CASRQATDTQYF
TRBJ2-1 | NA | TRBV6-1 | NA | TGTGCCAGCGGAAGGGGCGGAGCTGGGGGGTACAATGAGCAGTTCTTC | CASGRGGAGGYNEQFF
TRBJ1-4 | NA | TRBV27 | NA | TGTGCCAGCAGTCCCACTTATAGGGGAGAAAAACTGTTTTTT | CASSPTYRGEKLFF
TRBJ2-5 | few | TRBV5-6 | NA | TGTGCCAGCAGCTTGGCTTTCCAAGAGACCCAGTACTTC | CASSLAFQETQYF
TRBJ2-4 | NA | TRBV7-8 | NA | TGTGCCAGCAGCGTCCTGGGGGGGGGGGCCAAAAATATGCAGTATTTC | CASSVLGGGAKNMQYF
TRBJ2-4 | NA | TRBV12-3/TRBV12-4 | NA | TGTGCCAGCCTGCTGAGCGCCAAAGATACGCAGTACTTC | CASLLSAKDTQYF
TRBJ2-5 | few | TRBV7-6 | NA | TGTGCGGGCAGCGCGGGCGGGTTCACAGATACCCAGTACTTC | CAGSAGGFTDTQYF
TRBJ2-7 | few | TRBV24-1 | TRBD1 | TGTGCCACCAGCCCAGGGGCAGGACAGGTGAACTCCTACGAGCAGTACTTC | CATSPGAGQVNSYEQYF
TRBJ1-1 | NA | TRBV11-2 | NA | TGTGCCAGCAGCGAACAGGGATTTGAAGCTTTCTTT | CASSEQGFEAFF
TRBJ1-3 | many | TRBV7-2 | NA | TGTGCCAGCAGCACGGGACCCCAATTTGGAAACACCATATATTTT | CASSTGPQFGNTIYF
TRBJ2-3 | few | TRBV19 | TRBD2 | TGTGCCAGTAGTCGACTAGCGGGGCGCACAGATACGCAGTATTTT | CASSRLAGRTDTQYF
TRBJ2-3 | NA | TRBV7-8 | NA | TGTGCCAGCGCGGGCCTAGGGGGGGGGCCCGGTGATACGCAGTATTTT | CASAGLGGGPGDTQYF
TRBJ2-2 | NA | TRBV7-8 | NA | TGTGCCAGCAGCCGCCTAGGGGGGGCGAGCACCGGGAAGCTGTTTTTT | CASSRLGGASTGKLFF
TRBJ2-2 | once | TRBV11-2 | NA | TGTGCCCGGGGCCTAGAGGGGGTCAGGACCGGGGAGCAGTTTTTT | CARGLEGVRTGEQFF
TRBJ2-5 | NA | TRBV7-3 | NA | TGTGCCAGCAGCCCACAACAGGGACATTCGGAGACCCAGTACTTC | CASSPQQGHSETQYF